This record looks at one T cell receptor (beta chain) sequence and its context. Arm-PCR of CDR3 regions and iRepertoire HTBI primers were used to build TCR beta libraries. TCRdb reanalysed the multiplex PCR reads using MiXCR and keeps one entry per CDR3 protein. The sample carries about 620,000 distinct CDR3 sequences, roughly 15% recorded once. These data are taken from a study of regulatory T cells in long-lasting Graves disease. Time point in this sample: newly diagnosed GD, antithyroid drugs for less than 3 months. The TCR library was prepared using RNA isolated from PBMCs. These same records also appear under a second study, on T cells in Graves' hyperthyroidism and ophthalmopathy.

The origin of this receptor is a woman aged 25 to 39 with Graves disease. This specimen was peripheral blood mononuclear cells (PBMCs), taken at new diagnosis, from a patient treated with antithyroid drugs.

The CDR3 region is CASSKDNYGYTF. In DNA form, the CDR3 reads TGTGCCAGCAGCAAGGATAACTATGGCTACACCTTC. This chain joins TRBV4-2 and TRBJ1-2; D is unclear. The ends were cut back, 5 bases at V and 1 base at J, with 5 bases in the middle. Germline lookup yields CDR1 LGHNA and CDR2 YNFKEQ. CDR3 length: 12 residues.